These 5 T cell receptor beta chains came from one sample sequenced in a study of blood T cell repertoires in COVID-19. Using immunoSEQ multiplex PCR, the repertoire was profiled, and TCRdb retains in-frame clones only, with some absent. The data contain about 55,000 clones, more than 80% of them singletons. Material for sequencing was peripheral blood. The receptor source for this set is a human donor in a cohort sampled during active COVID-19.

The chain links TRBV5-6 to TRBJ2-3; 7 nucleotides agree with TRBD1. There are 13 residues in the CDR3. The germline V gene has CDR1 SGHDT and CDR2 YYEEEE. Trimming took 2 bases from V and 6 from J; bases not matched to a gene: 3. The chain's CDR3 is CASSLQGWDTQYF. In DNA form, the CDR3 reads TGTGCCAGCAGCTTACAGGGGTGGGATACGCAGTATTTT.

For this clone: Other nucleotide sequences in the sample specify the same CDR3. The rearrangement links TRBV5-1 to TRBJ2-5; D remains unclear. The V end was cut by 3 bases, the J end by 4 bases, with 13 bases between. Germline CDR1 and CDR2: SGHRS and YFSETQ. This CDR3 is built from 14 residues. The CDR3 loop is CASSSGPGRETQYF. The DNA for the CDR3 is TGCGCCAGCAGCTCGGGTCCTGGTCGAGAGACCCAGTACTTC.

CDR3 sequence: CASSSRTGGTEAFF. The CDR3, as DNA: TGTGCCAGCAGCTCCAGGACAGGGGGGACTGAAGCTTTCTTT. The chain couples TRBV11-2 to TRBJ1-1; the match to TRBD1 covers 10 bases. Trimming took 4 bases from V and 5 from J; bases not matched to a gene: 4. Germline-derived CDR1 and CDR2 are SGHAT and FQNNGV. The CDR3 length is 14 residues.

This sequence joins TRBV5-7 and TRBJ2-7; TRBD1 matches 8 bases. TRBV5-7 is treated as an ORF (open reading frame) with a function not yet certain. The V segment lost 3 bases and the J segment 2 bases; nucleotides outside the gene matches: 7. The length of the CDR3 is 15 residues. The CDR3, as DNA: TGTGCCAGCAGCTACCGGGACAGGTTAGCCTACGAGCAGTACTTC. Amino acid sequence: CASSYRDRLAYEQYF.

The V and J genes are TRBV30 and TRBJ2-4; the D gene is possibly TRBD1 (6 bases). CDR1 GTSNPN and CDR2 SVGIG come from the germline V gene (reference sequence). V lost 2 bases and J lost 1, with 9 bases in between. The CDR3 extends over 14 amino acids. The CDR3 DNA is TGTGCCTGGAGTAAAGGACAGGCCAAAAACATTCAGTACTTC. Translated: CAWSKGQAKNIQYF.